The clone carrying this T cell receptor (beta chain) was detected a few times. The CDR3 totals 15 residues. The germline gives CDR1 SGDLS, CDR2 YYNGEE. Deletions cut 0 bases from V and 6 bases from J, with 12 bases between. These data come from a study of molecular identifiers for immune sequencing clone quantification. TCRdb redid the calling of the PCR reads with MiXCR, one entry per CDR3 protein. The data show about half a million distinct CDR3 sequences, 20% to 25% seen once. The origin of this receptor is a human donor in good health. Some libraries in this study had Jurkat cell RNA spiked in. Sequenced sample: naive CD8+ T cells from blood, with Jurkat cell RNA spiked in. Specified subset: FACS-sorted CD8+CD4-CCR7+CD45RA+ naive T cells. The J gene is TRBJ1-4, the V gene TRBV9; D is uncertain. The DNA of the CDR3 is TGTGCCAGCAGCGTAGCCGGGCAGCGAGATGAAAAACTGTTTTTT. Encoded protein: CASSVAGQRDEKLFF.